Described below is a single T cell receptor beta chain sequence and its context. Its specificity is unknown. This record comes from a study of cytomegalovirus exposure and HLA in healthy donors. Study results and caveats: For cytomegalovirus status, the classifier reportedly gave diagnoses with high specificity and sensitivity.

At the time of sampling, donors were nominally healthy, though unrecorded immune exposures were likely. V was shortened by 1 base and J by 1 base, with 14 bases between the two germline ends. Looked up from germline, CDR1 is KGHSH and CDR2 is LQKENI. This CDR3 spans 18 amino acids. It was with 60 Vbeta and 13 Jbeta primers that the PCR ran. This table comes from immunoSEQ multiplex PCR, and its TCRdb copy is limited to in-frame clones, with some not included. The listing contains 200,000 or so clones. V is TRBV18 and J is TRBJ2-6; D possibly corresponds to TRBD1 (5 bases). This TCR came from a girl aged 2-15 years in good health and CMV-seropositive. Sequenced input: PBMCs. CDR3 nucleotide sequence: TGTGCCAGCTCACCACGGACACTTACTCCTTCTGGGGCCAACGTCCTGACTTTC. Amino acid sequence: CASSPRTLTPSGANVLTF.